This TCR beta chain derives from a study of cytomegalovirus exposure and HLA in healthy donors. Amplification used 60 Vbeta primers and 13 Jbeta primers. The table came from immunoSEQ multiplex PCR; TCRdb's copy has only in-frame clones and leaves some out. This sample carries around 150,000 clones, around 86% of them seen once, and the ten largest clones take roughly 2%. Germline lookup yields CDR1 SGHTA and CDR2 FQGNSA. With V trimmed by 2 bases and J by 8 bases, 5 bases remained unmatched. This CDR3 has 13 residues. This sequence joins TRBV7-2 and TRBJ1-2; TRBD1 matches at 7 bases. Material: PBMCs. The receptor's source is a human donor in good health. CDR3 DNA: TGTGCCAGCAGCTTACAGGGGGTTGGCGGCTACACCTTC. This codes for CASSLQGVGGYTF.